This is a list of T cell receptor beta chains from one sample in a study of beta chain features in type 1 diabetes. Assay: immunoSEQ multiplex PCR; the TCRdb copy retains only in-frame clones and omits some. This table holds 150,000 to 180,000 clones, 10% found once. Sequenced material: central memory CD4+ T cells from blood. These receptors were obtained from a man in his thirties or forties with type 1 diabetes. Each CDR3 is given with its conserved first and last residue. D genes are given only for firm matches. Size is stated for part of the rows, as once, few or many counts, or as a class when the clone is expanded.

clone size: NA
J gene: TRBJ2-7
V gene: TRBV28
CDR3 length: 15
D gene: NA
CDR3 DNA: TGTGCCAGCAGTCTCATGGCGAATCAGGTTCAGGTGCAGTACTTC
CDR3 protein: CASSLMANQVQVQYF

clone size: NA
J gene: TRBJ2-7
V gene: TRBV11-2
CDR3 length: 15
D gene: NA
CDR3 DNA: TGTGCCAGCAGCTTACAGGCTGGGGAGTCCTACGAGCAGTACTTC
CDR3 protein: CASSLQAGESYEQYF

clone size: few
J gene: TRBJ2-7
V gene: TRBV11-1
CDR3 length: 14
D gene: TRBD1
CDR3 DNA: TGTGCCAGCAGCTATGGGGACAGCACCTACGAGCAGTACTTC
CDR3 protein: CASSYGDSTYEQYF

clone size: few
J gene: TRBJ2-1
V gene: TRBV5-1
CDR3 length: 14
D gene: NA
CDR3 DNA: TGCGCCAGCAGCTACGTGACGGGGGTGGATGAGCAGTTCTTC
CDR3 protein: CASSYVTGVDEQFF

clone size: NA
J gene: TRBJ2-1
V gene: TRBV18
CDR3 length: 16
D gene: TRBD2
CDR3 DNA: TGTGCCAGCTCACCACCCCCTAGCGGGAGGAAAAATGAGCAGTTCTTC
CDR3 protein: CASSPPPSGRKNEQFF

clone size: NA
J gene: TRBJ2-7
V gene: TRBV13
CDR3 length: 13
D gene: NA
CDR3 DNA: TGTGCCAGCAGCTTACCCAGCTCCTACGAGCAGTACTTC
CDR3 protein: CASSLPSSYEQYF

clone size: few
J gene: TRBJ2-7
V gene: TRBV29-1
CDR3 length: 12
D gene: TRBD2
CDR3 DNA: TGCAGCGTTGTACTAGCGGGAGACGAGCAGTACTTC
CDR3 protein: CSVVLAGDEQYF

clone size: NA
J gene: TRBJ2-5
V gene: TRBV2
CDR3 length: 14
D gene: TRBD2
CDR3 DNA: TGTGCCAGCAGTGGTCCAGCGGGGTACCGGACCCAGTACTTC
CDR3 protein: CASSGPAGYRTQYF

clone size: NA
J gene: TRBJ2-1
V gene: TRBV6-5
CDR3 length: 14
D gene: NA
CDR3 DNA: TGTGCCAGCCGAGTTTTTAGCGTCGGCGATGAGCAGTTCTTC
CDR3 protein: CASRVFSVGDEQFF

clone size: few
J gene: TRBJ2-5
V gene: TRBV7-9
CDR3 length: 14
D gene: NA
CDR3 DNA: TGTGCCAGCAGCTTCCACGGGGGTAGAGAGACCCAGTACTTC
CDR3 protein: CASSFHGGRETQYF

clone size: NA
J gene: TRBJ1-2
V gene: TRBV9
CDR3 length: 16
D gene: TRBD1
CDR3 DNA: TGTGCCAGCAGCCCCGACGGGACAGAAGAGTTCTATGGCTACACCTTC
CDR3 protein: CASSPDGTEEFYGYTF

clone size: NA
J gene: TRBJ2-1
V gene: TRBV6-6
CDR3 length: 13
D gene: TRBD2
CDR3 DNA: TGTGCCAGCAGTTCACGGACTAGCGCCAAGCAGTTCTTC
CDR3 protein: CASSSRTSAKQFF

clone size: NA
J gene: TRBJ2-1
V gene: TRBV4-3
CDR3 length: 13
D gene: NA
CDR3 DNA: TGCGCCAGCAGCCGAGACCCATTCAATGAGCAGTTCTTC
CDR3 protein: CASSRDPFNEQFF

clone size: few
J gene: TRBJ2-7
V gene: TRBV28
CDR3 length: 18
D gene: NA
CDR3 DNA: TGTGCCAGCAGTTTGCCAGCGGGCGTAGGGCTTCGGAGCTACGAGCAGTACTTC
CDR3 protein: CASSLPAGVGLRSYEQYF

clone size: few
J gene: TRBJ2-5
V gene: TRBV5-5
CDR3 length: 14
D gene: TRBD1
CDR3 DNA: TGTGCCAGCAGCTTTTGGACAGGGGAAGAGACCCAGTACTTC
CDR3 protein: CASSFWTGEETQYF

clone size: few
J gene: TRBJ1-1
V gene: TRBV10-2
CDR3 length: 13
D gene: NA
CDR3 DNA: TGCGCCAGCAGCCCTCAGGGTAACACTGAAGCTTTCTTT
CDR3 protein: CASSPQGNTEAFF

clone size: many
J gene: TRBJ2-7
V gene: TRBV28
CDR3 length: 11
D gene: NA
CDR3 DNA: TGTGCCAGCAGTTTATCGAGGGAGCAGTACTTC
CDR3 protein: CASSLSREQYF

clone size: NA
J gene: TRBJ2-1
V gene: TRBV11-2
CDR3 length: 15
D gene: NA
CDR3 DNA: TGTGCCAGCAGCTTTCAGGGCAGCTCCTACAATGAGCAGTTCTTC
CDR3 protein: CASSFQGSSYNEQFF

clone size: NA
J gene: TRBJ1-1
V gene: TRBV7-9
CDR3 length: 14
D gene: NA
CDR3 DNA: TGTGCCAGCAGCTTAGGAGAGATGAACACTGAAGCTTTCTTT
CDR3 protein: CASSLGEMNTEAFF

clone size: NA
J gene: TRBJ1-1
V gene: TRBV6-5
CDR3 length: 12
D gene: NA
CDR3 DNA: TGTGCCAGCAGTTATATTTACACTGAAGCTTTCTTT
CDR3 protein: CASSYIYTEAFF

clone size: NA
J gene: TRBJ1-2
V gene: TRBV5-4
CDR3 length: 13
D gene: NA
CDR3 DNA: TGTGCCAGCAGCTCGGCGGATCCCGGGGGCTACACCTTC
CDR3 protein: CASSSADPGGYTF

clone size: many
J gene: TRBJ1-5
V gene: TRBV6-6
CDR3 length: 15
D gene: NA
CDR3 DNA: TGTGCCAGCGGTAAGCAGGCGGGCCCTAATCAGCCCCAGCATTTT
CDR3 protein: CASGKQAGPNQPQHF

clone size: NA
J gene: TRBJ1-5
V gene: TRBV28
CDR3 length: 12
D gene: NA
CDR3 DNA: TGTGCCAGCACCGCGAGCAATCAGCCCCAGCATTTT
CDR3 protein: CASTASNQPQHF

clone size: NA
J gene: TRBJ2-7
V gene: TRBV6-5
CDR3 length: 15
D gene: TRBD1
CDR3 DNA: TGTGCCAGCAGGGCCGCCGGGACAGGGATAGACGAGCAGTACTTC
CDR3 protein: CASRAAGTGIDEQYF

clone size: few
J gene: TRBJ2-1
V gene: TRBV7-2
CDR3 length: 14
D gene: NA
CDR3 DNA: TGTGCCAGCAGCTACCTACTTGAGAACAATGAGCAGTTCTTC
CDR3 protein: CASSYLLENNEQFF

clone size: few
J gene: TRBJ2-3
V gene: TRBV18
CDR3 length: 16
D gene: TRBD2
CDR3 DNA: TGTGCCAGCTCACCACCACTAGCGGGAGTCACAGATACGCAGTATTTT
CDR3 protein: CASSPPLAGVTDTQYF

clone size: NA
J gene: TRBJ2-1
V gene: TRBV7-9
CDR3 length: 11
D gene: NA
CDR3 DNA: TGTGCCAGCAGCCTCGAACGGGAGCAGTTCTTC
CDR3 protein: CASSLEREQFF

clone size: NA
J gene: TRBJ2-2
V gene: TRBV9
CDR3 length: 13
D gene: TRBD2
CDR3 DNA: TGTGCCAGCAGCCTCGGGGGGGACGGGGAGCTGTTTTTT
CDR3 protein: CASSLGGDGELFF

clone size: few
J gene: TRBJ2-3
V gene: TRBV7-9
CDR3 length: 14
D gene: NA
CDR3 DNA: TGTGCCAGCAGCTTAACACAGTCTACAGATACGCAGTATTTT
CDR3 protein: CASSLTQSTDTQYF

clone size: NA
J gene: TRBJ1-2
V gene: TRBV28
CDR3 length: 13
D gene: NA
CDR3 DNA: TGTGCCAGCGGACTCGGGAGGGTCTATGGCTACACCTTC
CDR3 protein: CASGLGRVYGYTF

clone size: NA
J gene: TRBJ2-7
V gene: TRBV5-6
CDR3 length: 16
D gene: NA
CDR3 DNA: TGTGCCAGCAGCTTGGACGGGACACCCAAAGCCTACGAGCAGTACTTC
CDR3 protein: CASSLDGTPKAYEQYF

clone size: NA
J gene: TRBJ2-1
V gene: TRBV29-1
CDR3 length: 13
D gene: TRBD2
CDR3 DNA: TGCAGCGTTGCTAGACTAGCGGAAGGTGAGCAGTTCTTC
CDR3 protein: CSVARLAEGEQFF

clone size: few
J gene: TRBJ2-5
V gene: TRBV2
CDR3 length: 13
D gene: NA
CDR3 DNA: TGTGCCAGCAGTGAGCGCCAGGGGTCGACCCAGTACTTC
CDR3 protein: CASSERQGSTQYF

clone size: few
J gene: TRBJ2-1
V gene: TRBV7-9
CDR3 length: 14
D gene: NA
CDR3 DNA: TGTGCCAGCAGTTCTACCCGGTCGAACAATGAGCAGTTCTTC
CDR3 protein: CASSSTRSNNEQFF

clone size: NA
J gene: TRBJ2-1
V gene: TRBV29-1
CDR3 length: 14
D gene: NA
CDR3 DNA: TGCAGCGTTGAGGGGGGTAAAAGCTACAATGAGCAGTTCTTC
CDR3 protein: CSVEGGKSYNEQFF

clone size: NA
J gene: TRBJ2-1
V gene: TRBV28
CDR3 length: 14
D gene: TRBD2
CDR3 DNA: TGTGCCAGCAGTTCGGGGGGTGCAAACAATGAGCAGTTCTTC
CDR3 protein: CASSSGGANNEQFF

clone size: NA
J gene: TRBJ2-7
V gene: TRBV6-6
CDR3 length: 16
D gene: TRBD1
CDR3 DNA: TGTGCCAGCAGTTCGCCCGCGGACAGGGGGATCTACGAGCAGTACTTC
CDR3 protein: CASSSPADRGIYEQYF

clone size: few
J gene: TRBJ2-3
V gene: TRBV5-1
CDR3 length: 17
D gene: TRBD2
CDR3 DNA: TGCGCCAGCAGCTGGGGGACTAGCGGGAGTACCACAGATACGCAGTATTTT
CDR3 protein: CASSWGTSGSTTDTQYF

clone size: many
J gene: TRBJ1-1
V gene: TRBV28
CDR3 length: 12
D gene: TRBD1
CDR3 DNA: TGTGCCAGCAGTTCTCAGGGGGCCAAAGCTTTCTTT
CDR3 protein: CASSSQGAKAFF

clone size: NA
J gene: TRBJ1-1
V gene: TRBV10-3
CDR3 length: 15
D gene: TRBD1
CDR3 DNA: TGTGCCATCAGTGGTACAGGGGCGAGGACCACTGAAGCTTTCTTT
CDR3 protein: CAISGTGARTTEAFF

clone size: few
J gene: TRBJ1-2
V gene: TRBV28
CDR3 length: 13
D gene: NA
CDR3 DNA: TGTGCCAGCAGTTTGGCCGGGGGGGCTGGCTACACCTTC
CDR3 protein: CASSLAGGAGYTF

clone size: few
J gene: TRBJ1-5
V gene: TRBV5-1
CDR3 length: 14
D gene: NA
CDR3 DNA: TGCGCCAGCAGCGACGGGACACCTGATCAGCCCCAGCATTTT
CDR3 protein: CASSDGTPDQPQHF

clone size: few
J gene: TRBJ2-7
V gene: TRBV5-1
CDR3 length: 14
D gene: TRBD1
CDR3 DNA: TGCGCCAGCAGCGCGTCTGGACAGGACTACGAGCAGTACTTC
CDR3 protein: CASSASGQDYEQYF

clone size: few
J gene: TRBJ2-4
V gene: TRBV5-1
CDR3 length: 13
D gene: NA
CDR3 DNA: TGCGCCAGCAGCTTACGACAGGACCAAATTCAGTACTTC
CDR3 protein: CASSLRQDQIQYF

clone size: NA
J gene: TRBJ2-5
V gene: TRBV15
CDR3 length: 15
D gene: TRBD2
CDR3 DNA: TGTGCCACCAGCAGACCGGGACTAGTGACGGAGACCCAGTACTTC
CDR3 protein: CATSRPGLVTETQYF

clone size: few
J gene: TRBJ2-3
V gene: TRBV7-3
CDR3 length: 14
D gene: NA
CDR3 DNA: TGTGCCAGCAGCGAATCGACTAGAGCAGATACGCAGTATTTT
CDR3 protein: CASSESTRADTQYF